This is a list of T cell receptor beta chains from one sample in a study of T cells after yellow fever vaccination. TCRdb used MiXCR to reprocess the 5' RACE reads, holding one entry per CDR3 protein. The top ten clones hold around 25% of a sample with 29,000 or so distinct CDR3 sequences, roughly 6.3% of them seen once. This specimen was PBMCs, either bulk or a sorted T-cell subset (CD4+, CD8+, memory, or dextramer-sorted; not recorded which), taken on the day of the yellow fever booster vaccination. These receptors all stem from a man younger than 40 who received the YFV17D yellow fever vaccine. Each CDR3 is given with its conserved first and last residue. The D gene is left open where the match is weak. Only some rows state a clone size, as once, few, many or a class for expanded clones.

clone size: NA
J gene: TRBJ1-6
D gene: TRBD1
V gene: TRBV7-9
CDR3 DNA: TGTGCCAGCAGCCCCGGGGACAGGGGCCTAAATTCACCCCTCCACTTT
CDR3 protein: CASSPGDRGLNSPLHF

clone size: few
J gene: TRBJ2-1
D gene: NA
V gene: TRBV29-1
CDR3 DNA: TGCAGCCACCGAACCCAGGACAAATACAATGAGCAGTTCTTC
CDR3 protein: CSHRTQDKYNEQFF

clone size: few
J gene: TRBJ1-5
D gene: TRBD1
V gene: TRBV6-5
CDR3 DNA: TGTGCCAGCAGTTGGGGACAGGGGAGTAGCAATCAGCCCCAGCATTTT
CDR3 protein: CASSWGQGSSNQPQHF

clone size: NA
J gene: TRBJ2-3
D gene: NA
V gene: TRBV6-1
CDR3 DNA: TGTGCCAGCAGTGAAGGGTGGGGGGAGCCCACAGATACGCAGTATTTT
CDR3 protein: CASSEGWGEPTDTQYF

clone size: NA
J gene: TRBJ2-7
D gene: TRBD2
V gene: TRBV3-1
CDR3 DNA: TGTGCCAGCAGCCAAGGACTAGCGGGAGAATACGAGCAGTACTTC
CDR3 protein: CASSQGLAGEYEQYF

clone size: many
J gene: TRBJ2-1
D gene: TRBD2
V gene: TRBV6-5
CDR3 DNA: TGTGCCAGCAGACCAGGGACTAGCGTCTACAATGAGCAGTTCTTC
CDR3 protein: CASRPGTSVYNEQFF

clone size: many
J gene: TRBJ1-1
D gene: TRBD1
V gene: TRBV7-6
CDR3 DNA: TGTGCCAGCAGCCGGACAGGGAGCACTGAAGCTTTCTTT
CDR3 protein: CASSRTGSTEAFF

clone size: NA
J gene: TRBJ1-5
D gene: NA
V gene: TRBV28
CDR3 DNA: TGTGCCAGCATCAAGGGGGGAAGCAATCAGCCCCAGCATTTT
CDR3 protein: CASIKGGSNQPQHF

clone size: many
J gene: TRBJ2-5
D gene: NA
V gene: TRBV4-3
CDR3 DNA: TGCGCCAGCAGCCAAGTGAGGGGGGCCTGGGAGACCCAGTACTTC
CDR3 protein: CASSQVRGAWETQYF

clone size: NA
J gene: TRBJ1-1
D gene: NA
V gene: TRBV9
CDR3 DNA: TGTGCCAGCAGCGTAGCACCGTTCAACACTGAAGCTTTCTTT
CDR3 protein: CASSVAPFNTEAFF

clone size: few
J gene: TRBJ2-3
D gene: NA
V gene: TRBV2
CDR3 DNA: TGTGCCAGCAGTAGTCCAGATACGCAGTATTTT
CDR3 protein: CASSSPDTQYF

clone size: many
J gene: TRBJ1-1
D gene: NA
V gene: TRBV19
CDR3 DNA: TGTGCCAGTACAAGGACGGAGCACACTGAAGCTTTCTTT
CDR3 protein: CASTRTEHTEAFF

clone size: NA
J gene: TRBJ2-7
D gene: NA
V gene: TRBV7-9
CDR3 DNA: TGTGCCAGCAGCGGGGGGGCACAGCTAAGCGAGCAGTACTTC
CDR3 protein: CASSGGAQLSEQYF

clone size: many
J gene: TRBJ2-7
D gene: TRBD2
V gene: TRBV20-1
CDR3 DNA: TGCAGTGCTTCCCTAGGACTAGCCACCTACGAGCAGTACTTC
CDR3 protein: CSASLGLATYEQYF

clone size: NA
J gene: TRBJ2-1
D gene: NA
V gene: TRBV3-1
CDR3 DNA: TGTGCCACCTGCCAGTCAGAGAACCCCTACAATGAGCAGTTCTTC
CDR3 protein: CATCQSENPYNEQFF

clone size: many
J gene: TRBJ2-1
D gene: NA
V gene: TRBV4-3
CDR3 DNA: TGCGCCAGCAGCCTAGAGGGGGGAGCCTACAATGAGCAGTTCTTC
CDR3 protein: CASSLEGGAYNEQFF

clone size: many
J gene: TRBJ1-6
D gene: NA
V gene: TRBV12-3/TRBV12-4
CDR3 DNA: TGTGCCAGCACCTTCGGGTCATCTCCACCCCTCCACTTT
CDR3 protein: CASTFGSSPPLHF

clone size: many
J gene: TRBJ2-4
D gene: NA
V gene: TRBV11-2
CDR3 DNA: TGTGCCAGCAGCTTAGCACTGGAAAACATTCAGTACTTC
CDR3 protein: CASSLALENIQYF

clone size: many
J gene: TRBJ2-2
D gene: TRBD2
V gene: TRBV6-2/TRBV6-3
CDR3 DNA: TGTGCCAGCAGTGGACTAGCGGGAGTGATCGGGGAGCTGTTTTTT
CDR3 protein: CASSGLAGVIGELFF

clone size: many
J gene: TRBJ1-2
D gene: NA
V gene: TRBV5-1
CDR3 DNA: TGCGCCAGCAGCTTGGGACCCGACAGGTTAGATGGCTACACCTTC
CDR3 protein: CASSLGPDRLDGYTF

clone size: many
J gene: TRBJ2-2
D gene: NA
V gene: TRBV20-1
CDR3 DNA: TGCAGTGCTAGAGATTTTAGCACCGGGGAGCTGTTTTTT
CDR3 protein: CSARDFSTGELFF

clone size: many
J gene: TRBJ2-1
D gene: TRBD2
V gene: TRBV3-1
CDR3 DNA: TGTGCCAGCAGCCCAGCGGGGGAGGGGCAGTTCTTC
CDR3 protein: CASSPAGEGQFF

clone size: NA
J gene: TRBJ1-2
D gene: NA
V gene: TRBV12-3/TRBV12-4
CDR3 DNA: TGTGCCAGCAGTTTGTCAGGGGCGGTTGGTTATGGCTACACCTTC
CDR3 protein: CASSLSGAVGYGYTF

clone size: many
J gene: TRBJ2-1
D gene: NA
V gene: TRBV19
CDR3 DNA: TGTGCCAGTAGTTGGGCAGGGGACTACAATGAGCAGTTCTTC
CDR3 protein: CASSWAGDYNEQFF

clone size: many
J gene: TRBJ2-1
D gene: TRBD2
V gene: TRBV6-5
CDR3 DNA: TGTGCCAGCAGTTTTAGCGGGGCCCACTACAATGAGCAGTTCTTC
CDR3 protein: CASSFSGAHYNEQFF

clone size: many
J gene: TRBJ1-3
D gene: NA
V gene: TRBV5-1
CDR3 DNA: TGCGCCAGCAGCTCACTTGGACAACCGTGGTCTGGAAACACCATATATTTT
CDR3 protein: CASSSLGQPWSGNTIYF

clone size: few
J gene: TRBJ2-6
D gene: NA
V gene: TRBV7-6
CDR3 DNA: TGTGCCAGCAGCTTGGAGAGCTCTGGGGCCAACGTCCTGACTTTC
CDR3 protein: CASSLESSGANVLTF

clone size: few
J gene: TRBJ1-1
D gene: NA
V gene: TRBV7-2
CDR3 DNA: TGTGCCAGCAGCTTAGGGGCGGTGAACACTGAAGCTTTCTTT
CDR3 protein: CASSLGAVNTEAFF